This TCR beta chain comes out of a study of glioma-infiltrating T cells after dendritic cell vaccination. The overall study: Glioblastoma patients came from Phase I and II dendritic cell vaccination trials. Dendritic cells derived from monocytes and pulsed with autologous tumor lysate formed the vaccine.

Time point given: after dendritic cell vaccination, including at tumor progression/relapse. Fresh-frozen tumor tissue and more than two years of survival data were available for all. In this sample, this clone turned up a few times. Germline V lookup: CDR1 LNHDA, CDR2 SQIVND (reference sequence). Trimming pared 5 bases from V and 8 bases from J, leaving 12 bases between. The CDR3 runs 13 residues. Primers: 60 V beta forward and 13 J beta reverse. The repertoire was sequenced with immunoSEQ multiplex PCR; TCRdb's copy has only in-frame clones and lacks some. This repertoire shows 65,000 or so clones, roughly 86% found once; its top ten account for 11%.

The sample was blood, taken after dendritic cell vaccination. This sequence was found in a human donor with glioblastoma. The chain employs TRBV19 and TRBJ1-4, with a tentative D call TRBD1 (6 bases). The CDR3 sequence: CASSGGQREKLFF. The DNA for the CDR3 is TGTGCCAGTAGTGGCGGACAGCGAGAAAAACTGTTTTTT.